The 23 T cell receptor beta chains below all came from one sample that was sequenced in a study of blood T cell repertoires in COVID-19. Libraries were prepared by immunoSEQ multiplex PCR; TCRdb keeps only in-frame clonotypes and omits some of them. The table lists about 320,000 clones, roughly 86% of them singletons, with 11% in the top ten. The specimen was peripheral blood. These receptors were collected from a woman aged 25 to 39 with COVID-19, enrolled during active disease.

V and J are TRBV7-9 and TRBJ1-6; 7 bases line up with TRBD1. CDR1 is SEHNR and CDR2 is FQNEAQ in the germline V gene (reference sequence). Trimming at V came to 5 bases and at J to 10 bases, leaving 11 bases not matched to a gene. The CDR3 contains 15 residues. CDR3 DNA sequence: TGTGCCAGCAGCCAAAGCCGGGACAGAATATCACCCCTCCACTTT. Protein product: CASSQSRDRISPLHF.

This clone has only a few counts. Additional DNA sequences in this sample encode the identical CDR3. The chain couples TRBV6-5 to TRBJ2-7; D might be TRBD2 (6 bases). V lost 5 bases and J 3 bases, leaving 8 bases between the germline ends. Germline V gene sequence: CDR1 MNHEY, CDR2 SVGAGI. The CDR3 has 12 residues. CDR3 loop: CASSPGGYEQYF. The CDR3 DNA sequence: TGTGCCAGCAGTCCCGGGGGCTACGAGCAGTACTTC.

CDR3 nucleotide sequence: TGTGCCAGCAGCCGCTGGACAGGGGGAAGCACTGAAGCTTTCTTT. Translating gives CASSRWTGGSTEAFF. This chain joins TRBV5-5 and TRBJ1-1; TRBD1 agrees at 10 bases. V trimming: 4 bases; J trimming: 4 bases; junction bases outside the gene matches: 7. The CDR3 is 15 amino acids. Germline CDR1 reads SGHKS; CDR2 reads YYEKEE (reference sequence).

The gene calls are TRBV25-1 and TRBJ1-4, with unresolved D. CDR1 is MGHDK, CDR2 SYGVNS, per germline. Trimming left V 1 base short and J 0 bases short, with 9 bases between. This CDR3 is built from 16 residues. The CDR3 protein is CASSEWVGATNEKLFF. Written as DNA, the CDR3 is TGTGCCAGCAGTGAATGGGTGGGAGCAACTAATGAAAAACTGTTTTTT.

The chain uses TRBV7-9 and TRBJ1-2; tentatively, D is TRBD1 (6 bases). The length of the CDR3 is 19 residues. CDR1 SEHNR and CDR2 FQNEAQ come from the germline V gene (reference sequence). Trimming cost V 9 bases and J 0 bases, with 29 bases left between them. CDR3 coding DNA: TGTGCCAGAAAGCTTAATCCGGGGGGCCTTAGAACCTCTAACTATGGCTACACCTTC. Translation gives CARKLNPGGLRTSNYGYTF.

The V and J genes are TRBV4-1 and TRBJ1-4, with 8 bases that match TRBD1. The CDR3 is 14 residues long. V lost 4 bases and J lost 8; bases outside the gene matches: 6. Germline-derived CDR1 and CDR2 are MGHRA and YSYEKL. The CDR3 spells CASSRGQGGEKLFF. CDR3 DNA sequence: TGCGCCAGCAGCCGAGGACAGGGAGGGGAAAAACTGTTTTTT.

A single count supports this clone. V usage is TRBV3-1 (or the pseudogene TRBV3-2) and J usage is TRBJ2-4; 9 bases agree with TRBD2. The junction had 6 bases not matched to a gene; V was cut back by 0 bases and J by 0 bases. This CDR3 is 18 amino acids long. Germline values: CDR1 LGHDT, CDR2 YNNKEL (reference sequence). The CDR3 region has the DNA TGTGCCAGCAGCCAAGATCGGCTAGCGGGGTTAGCCAAAAACATTCAGTACTTC. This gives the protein CASSQDRLAGLAKNIQYF.

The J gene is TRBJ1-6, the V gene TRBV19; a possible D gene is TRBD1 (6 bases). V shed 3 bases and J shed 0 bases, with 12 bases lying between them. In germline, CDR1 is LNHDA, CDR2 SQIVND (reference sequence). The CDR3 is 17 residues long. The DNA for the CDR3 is TGTGCCAGTAGTATGAGGGGACATCGCTCCTATAATTCACCCCTCCACTTT. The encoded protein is CASSMRGHRSYNSPLHF.

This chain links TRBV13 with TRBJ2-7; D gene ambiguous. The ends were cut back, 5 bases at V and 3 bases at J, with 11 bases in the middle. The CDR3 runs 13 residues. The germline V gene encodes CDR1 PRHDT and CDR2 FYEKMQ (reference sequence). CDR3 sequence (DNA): TGTGCCAGCAGCCCCCTAGGTTACTACGAGCAGTACTTC. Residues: CASSPLGYYEQYF.

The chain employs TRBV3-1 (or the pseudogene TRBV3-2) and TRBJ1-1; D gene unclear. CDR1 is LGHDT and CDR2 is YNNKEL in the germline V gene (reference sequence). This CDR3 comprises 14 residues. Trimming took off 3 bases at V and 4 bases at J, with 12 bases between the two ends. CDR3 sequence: CASSQSAGGTEAFF. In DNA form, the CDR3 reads TGTGCCAGCAGCCAGAGCGCGGGAGGCACTGAAGCTTTCTTT.

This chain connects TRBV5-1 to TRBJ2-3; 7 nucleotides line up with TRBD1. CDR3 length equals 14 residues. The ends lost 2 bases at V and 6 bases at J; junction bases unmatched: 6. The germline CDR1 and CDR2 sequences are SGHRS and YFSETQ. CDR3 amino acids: CASSFWDREDTQYF. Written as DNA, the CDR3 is TGCGCCAGCAGCTTTTGGGACAGAGAGGATACGCAGTATTTT.

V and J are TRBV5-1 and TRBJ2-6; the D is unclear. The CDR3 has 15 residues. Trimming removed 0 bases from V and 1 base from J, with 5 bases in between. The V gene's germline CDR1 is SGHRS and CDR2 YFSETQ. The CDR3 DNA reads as TGCGCCAGCAGCTTGGCAGGATCTGGGGCCAACGTCCTGACTTTC. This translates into CASSLAGSGANVLTF.

CDR3 bases: TGTGCCAGCAGCCCGGGTGGACAGAATGAAAAACTGTTTTTT. Its protein product is CASSPGGQNEKLFF. The chain combines TRBV6-5 with TRBJ1-4; D might be TRBD1 (6 bases). With 6 bases removed from V and 5 bases from J, the gap between germline ends came to 13 bases. CDR1 is MNHEY, CDR2 SVGAGI, per germline. CDR3 length: 14 amino acids.

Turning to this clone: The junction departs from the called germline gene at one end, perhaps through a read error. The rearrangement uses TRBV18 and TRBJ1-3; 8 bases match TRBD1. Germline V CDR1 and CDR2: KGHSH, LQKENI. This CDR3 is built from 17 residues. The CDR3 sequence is CASSPQGEPFSGNTIYF. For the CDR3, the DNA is TGTGCCAGCTCGCCACAGGGGGAGCCCTTCTCTGGAAACACCATATATTTT.

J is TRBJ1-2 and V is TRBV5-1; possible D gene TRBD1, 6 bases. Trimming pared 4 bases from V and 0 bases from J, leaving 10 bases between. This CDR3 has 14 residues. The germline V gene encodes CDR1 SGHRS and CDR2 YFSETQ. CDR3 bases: TGCGCCAGCAGCCCGGACAGAGCTAACTATGGCTACACCTTC. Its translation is CASSPDRANYGYTF.

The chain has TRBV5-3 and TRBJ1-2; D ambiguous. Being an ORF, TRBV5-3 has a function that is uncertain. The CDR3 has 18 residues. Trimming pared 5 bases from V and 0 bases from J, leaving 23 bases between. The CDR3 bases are TGTGCCAGAAGTTCCCCCGCGGCTAGTCAAGCCCCTAACTATGGCTACACCTTC. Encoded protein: CARSSPAASQAPNYGYTF.

The CDR3 is CASSILASGGETQYF. The DNA of the CDR3 is TGTGCCAGTAGTATTCTAGCTAGCGGGGGGGAGACCCAGTACTTC. This chain uses TRBV19 with TRBJ2-5; 11 bases map to TRBD2. Germline V gene sequence: CDR1 LNHDA, CDR2 SQIVND (reference sequence). This CDR3 region has 15 residues. Trimming removed 3 bases from V and 5 bases from J; junction bases left unmatched: 5.

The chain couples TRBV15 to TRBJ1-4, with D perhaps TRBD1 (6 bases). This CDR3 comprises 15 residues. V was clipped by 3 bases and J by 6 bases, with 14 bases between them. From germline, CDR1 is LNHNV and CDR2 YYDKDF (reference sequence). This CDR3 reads CATSSHRVLDEKLFF. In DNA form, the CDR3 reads TGTGCCACCAGCAGCCACAGGGTACTCGATGAAAAACTGTTTTTT.

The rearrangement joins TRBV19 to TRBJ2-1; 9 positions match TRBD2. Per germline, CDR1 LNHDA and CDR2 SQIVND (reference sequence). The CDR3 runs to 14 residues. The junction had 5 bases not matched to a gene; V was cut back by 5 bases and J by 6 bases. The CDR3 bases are TGTGCCAGTAGTTTGGGACTAGCTATCAATGAGCAGTTCTTC. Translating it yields CASSLGLAINEQFF.

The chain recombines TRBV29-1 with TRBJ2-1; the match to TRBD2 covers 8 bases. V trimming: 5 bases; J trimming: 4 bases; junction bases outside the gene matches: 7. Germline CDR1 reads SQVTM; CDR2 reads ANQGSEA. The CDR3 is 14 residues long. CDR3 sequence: CSVLGGGPYNEQFF. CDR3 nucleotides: TGCAGCGTTCTGGGCGGGGGGCCGTACAATGAGCAGTTCTTC.

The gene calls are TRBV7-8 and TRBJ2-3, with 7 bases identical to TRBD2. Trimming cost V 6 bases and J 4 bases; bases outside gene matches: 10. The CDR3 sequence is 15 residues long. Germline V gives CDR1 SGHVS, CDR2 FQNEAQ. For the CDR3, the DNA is TGTGCCAGCAGTTTGGGACTATCTGGTGCAGATACGCAGTATTTT. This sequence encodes CASSLGLSGADTQYF.

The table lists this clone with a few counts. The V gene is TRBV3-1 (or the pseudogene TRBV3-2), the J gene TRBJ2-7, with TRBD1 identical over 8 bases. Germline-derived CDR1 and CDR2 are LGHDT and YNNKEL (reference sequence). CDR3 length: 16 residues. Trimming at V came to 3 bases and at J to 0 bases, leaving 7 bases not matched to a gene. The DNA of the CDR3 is TGTGCCAGCAGCCATTCGGACAGGGTTGGCTCCTACGAGCAGTACTTC. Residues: CASSHSDRVGSYEQYF.

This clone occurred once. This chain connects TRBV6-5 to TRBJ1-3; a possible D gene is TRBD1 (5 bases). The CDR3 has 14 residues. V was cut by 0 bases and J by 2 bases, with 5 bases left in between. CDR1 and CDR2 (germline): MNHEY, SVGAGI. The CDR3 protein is CASSYSTAGNTIYF. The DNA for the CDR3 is TGTGCCAGCAGTTACTCGACAGCTGGAAACACCATATATTTT.